This TCR beta chain appears in the sequencing data of a study of T cell responses to AZD1222 COVID-19 vaccine. V was clipped by 1 base and J by 3 bases, with 7 bases between them. The V gene's germline CDR1 is SGHRS and CDR2 YFSETQ. CDR3 size: 13 residues. Comments on this clone: The antigen is undetermined.

Whole-study results and caveats: Repertoires were sampled only after the peak T cell response.

The data were produced by immunoSEQ multiplex PCR, yet TCRdb's version contains in-frame clones alone and is incomplete. The sample has 120,000 or so clones, 88% seen once. The source of this sequence is an adult in good health. The sample consisted of peripheral blood, taken on day 0 of AZD1222 vaccination. The rearrangement uses TRBV5-1 and TRBJ2-5; no definite D call. The CDR3 sequence: CASSLNREETQYF. The CDR3 nucleotides are TGCGCCAGCAGCTTGAACAGAGAAGAGACCCAGTACTTC.